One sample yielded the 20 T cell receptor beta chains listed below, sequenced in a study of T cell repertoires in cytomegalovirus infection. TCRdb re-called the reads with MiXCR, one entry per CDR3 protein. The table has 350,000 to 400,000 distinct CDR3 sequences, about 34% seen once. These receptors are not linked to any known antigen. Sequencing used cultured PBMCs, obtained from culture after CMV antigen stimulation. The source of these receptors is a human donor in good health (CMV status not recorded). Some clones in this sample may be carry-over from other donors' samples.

The CDR3 region has the DNA TGTGCCATAGGTCTGGGGGTACAAGAGACCCAGTACTTC. Encoded protein: CAIGLGVQETQYF. V and J are TRBV10-3 and TRBJ2-5; either TRBD1 or TRBD2 may fit D (5 bases each). Germline V gene sequence: CDR1 ENHRY, CDR2 SYGVKD. CDR3 length: 13 amino acids. Trimming pared 9 bases from V and 2 bases from J, leaving 13 bases between.

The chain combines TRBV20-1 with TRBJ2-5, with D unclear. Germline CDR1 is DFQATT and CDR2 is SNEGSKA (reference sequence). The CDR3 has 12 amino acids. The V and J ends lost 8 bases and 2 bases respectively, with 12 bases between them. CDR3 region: CSPLEWQETQYF. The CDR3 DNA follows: TGCAGTCCCTTGGAGTGGCAAGAGACCCAGTACTTC.

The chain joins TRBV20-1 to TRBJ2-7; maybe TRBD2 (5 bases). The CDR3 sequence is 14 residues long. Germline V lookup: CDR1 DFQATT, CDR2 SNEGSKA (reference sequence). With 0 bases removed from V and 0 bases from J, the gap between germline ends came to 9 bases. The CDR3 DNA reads TGCAGTGCTAGAGATGAGGGAAGCTCCTACGAGCAGTACGTC. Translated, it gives CSARDEGSSYEQYV.

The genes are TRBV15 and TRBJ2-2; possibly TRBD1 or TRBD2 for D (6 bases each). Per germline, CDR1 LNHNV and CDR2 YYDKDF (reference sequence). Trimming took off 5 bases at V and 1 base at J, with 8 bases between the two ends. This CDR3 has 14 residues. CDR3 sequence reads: CATSGGGNTGELFF. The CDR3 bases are TGTGCCACCAGCGGAGGGGGGAACACCGGGGAGCTGTTTTTT.

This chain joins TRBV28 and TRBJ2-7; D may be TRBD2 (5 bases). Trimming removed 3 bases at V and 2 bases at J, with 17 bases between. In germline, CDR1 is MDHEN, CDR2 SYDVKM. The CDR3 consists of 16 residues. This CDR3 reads CASSFSTGSPTYEQYF. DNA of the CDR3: TGTGCCAGCAGTTTTAGTACGGGGTCCCCTACCTACGAGCAGTACTTC.

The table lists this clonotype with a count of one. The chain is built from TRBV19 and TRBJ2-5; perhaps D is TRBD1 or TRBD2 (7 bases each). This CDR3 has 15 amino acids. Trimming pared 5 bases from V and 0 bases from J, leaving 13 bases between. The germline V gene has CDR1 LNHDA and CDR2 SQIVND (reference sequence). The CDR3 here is CASSSTGRDQETQYF. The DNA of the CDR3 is TGTGCCAGTAGTTCGACAGGGAGGGACCAAGAGACCCAGTACTTC.

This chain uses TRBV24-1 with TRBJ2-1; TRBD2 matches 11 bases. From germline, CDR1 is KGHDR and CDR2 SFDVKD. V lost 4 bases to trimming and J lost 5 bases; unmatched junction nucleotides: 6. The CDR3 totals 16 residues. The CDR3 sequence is CATSEHSGRENNEQFF. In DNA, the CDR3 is TGTGCCACCAGTGAACATAGCGGGAGGGAGAACAATGAGCAGTTCTTC.

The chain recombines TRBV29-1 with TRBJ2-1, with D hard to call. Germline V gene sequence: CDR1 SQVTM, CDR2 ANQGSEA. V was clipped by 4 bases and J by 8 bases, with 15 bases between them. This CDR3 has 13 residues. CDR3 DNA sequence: TGCAGCGTTGTAGAGGAGATAGTTTATGAGCAGTTCTTC. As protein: CSVVEEIVYEQFF.

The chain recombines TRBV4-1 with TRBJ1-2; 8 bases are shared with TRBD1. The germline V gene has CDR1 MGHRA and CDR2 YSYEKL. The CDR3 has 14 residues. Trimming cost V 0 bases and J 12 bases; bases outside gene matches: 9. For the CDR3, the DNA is TGCGCCAGCAGCCAAGAGGGTGGACAGGGTTTTCACACCTTC. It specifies CASSQEGGQGFHTF.

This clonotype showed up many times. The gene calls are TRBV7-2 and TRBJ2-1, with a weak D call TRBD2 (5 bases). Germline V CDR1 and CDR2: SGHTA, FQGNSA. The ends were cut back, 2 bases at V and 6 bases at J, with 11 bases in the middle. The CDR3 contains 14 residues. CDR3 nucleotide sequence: TGTGCCAGCAGCTTAAGTTCTAGCTTCAATGAGCAGTTCTTC. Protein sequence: CASSLSSSFNEQFF. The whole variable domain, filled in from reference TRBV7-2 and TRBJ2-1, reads GAGVSQSPSNKVTEKGKDVELRCDPISGHTALYWYRQSLGQGLEFLIYFQGNSAPDKSGLPSDRFSAERTGGSVSTLTIQRTQQEDSAVYLCASSLSSSFNEQFFGPGTRLTVL.

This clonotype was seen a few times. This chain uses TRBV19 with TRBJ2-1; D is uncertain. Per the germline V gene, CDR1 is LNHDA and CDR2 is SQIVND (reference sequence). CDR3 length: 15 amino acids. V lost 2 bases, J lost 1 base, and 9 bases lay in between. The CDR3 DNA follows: TGTGCCAGTAGTATAATCTCAGGATCCTACAATGAGCAGTTCTTC. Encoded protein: CASSIISGSYNEQFF.

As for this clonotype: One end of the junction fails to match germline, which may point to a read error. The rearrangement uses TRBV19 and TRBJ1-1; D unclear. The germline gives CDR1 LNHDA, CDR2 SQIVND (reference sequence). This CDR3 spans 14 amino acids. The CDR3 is CPSPPWRVNTEAFF. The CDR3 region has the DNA TGTCCCAGTCCACCTTGGCGGGTGAACACTGAAGCTTTCTTT.

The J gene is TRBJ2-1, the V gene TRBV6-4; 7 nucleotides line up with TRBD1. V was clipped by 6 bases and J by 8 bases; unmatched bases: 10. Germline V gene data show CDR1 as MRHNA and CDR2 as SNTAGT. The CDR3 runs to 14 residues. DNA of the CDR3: TGTGCCAGCAGAGTGACAGGGAATCGCGATGAGCAGTTCTTC. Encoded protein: CASRVTGNRDEQFF.

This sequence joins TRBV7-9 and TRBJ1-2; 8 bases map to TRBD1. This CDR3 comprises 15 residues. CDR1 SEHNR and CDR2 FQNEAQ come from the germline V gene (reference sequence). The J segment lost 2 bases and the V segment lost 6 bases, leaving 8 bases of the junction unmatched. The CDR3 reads CASRKGQETNYGYTF. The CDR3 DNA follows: TGTGCCAGCAGAAAGGGACAGGAGACCAACTATGGCTACACCTTC. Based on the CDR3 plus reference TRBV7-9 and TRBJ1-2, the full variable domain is DTGVSQNPRHKITKRGQNVTFRCDPISEHNRLYWYRQTLGQGPEFLTYFQNEAQLEKSRLLSDRFSAERPKGSFSTLEIQRTEQGDSAMYLCASRKGQETNYGYTFGSGTRLTVV.

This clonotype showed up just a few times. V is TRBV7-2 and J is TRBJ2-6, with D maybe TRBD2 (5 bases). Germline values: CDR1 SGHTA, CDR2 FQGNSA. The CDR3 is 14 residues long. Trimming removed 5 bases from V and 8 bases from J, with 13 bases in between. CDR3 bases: TGTGCCAGCAGCCCACCGTGGAGGCCCAACGTCCTGACTTTC. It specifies CASSPPWRPNVLTF.

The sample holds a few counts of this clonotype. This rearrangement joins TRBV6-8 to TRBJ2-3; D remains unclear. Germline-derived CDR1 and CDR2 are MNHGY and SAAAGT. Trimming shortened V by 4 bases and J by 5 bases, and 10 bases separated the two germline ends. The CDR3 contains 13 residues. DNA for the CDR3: TGTGCCAGCAGTTCAAAATGGCAAGATACGCAGTATTTT. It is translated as CASSSKWQDTQYF.

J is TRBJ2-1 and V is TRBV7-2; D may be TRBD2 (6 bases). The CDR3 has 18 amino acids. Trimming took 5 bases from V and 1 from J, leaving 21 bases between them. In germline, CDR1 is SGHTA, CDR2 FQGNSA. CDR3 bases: TGTGCCAGCAGCCCCATCATTGGGGGGAGAGGGTCCTACAATGAGCAGTTCTTC. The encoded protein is CASSPIIGGRGSYNEQFF.

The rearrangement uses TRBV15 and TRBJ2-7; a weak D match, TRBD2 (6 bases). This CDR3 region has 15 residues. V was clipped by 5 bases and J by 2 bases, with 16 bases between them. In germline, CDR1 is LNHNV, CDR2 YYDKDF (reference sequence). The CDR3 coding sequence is TGTGCCACCAGCCGCGTAGGGACTTTCACCTACGAGCAGTACTTC. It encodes CATSRVGTFTYEQYF.

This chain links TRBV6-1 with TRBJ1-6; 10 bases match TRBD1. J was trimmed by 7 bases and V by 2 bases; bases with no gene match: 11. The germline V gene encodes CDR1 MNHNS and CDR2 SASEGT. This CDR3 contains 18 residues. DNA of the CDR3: TGTGCCAGCAGTGAACCCCCGACAGGGGGCTTTTCGAATTCACCCCTCCACTTT. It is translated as CASSEPPTGGFSNSPLHF.

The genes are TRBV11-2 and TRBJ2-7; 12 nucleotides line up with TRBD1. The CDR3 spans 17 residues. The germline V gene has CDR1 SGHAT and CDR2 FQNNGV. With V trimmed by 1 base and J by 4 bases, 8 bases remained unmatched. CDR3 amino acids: CASSLVGGTGGRYEQYV. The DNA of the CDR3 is TGTGCCAGCAGCTTAGTAGGGGGGACAGGGGGCCGGTACGAGCAGTACGTC.